Included here is one TCR beta chain sequence, with context. CDR1 and CDR2 from the germline V gene are LNHDA and SQIVND (reference sequence). Trimming removed 2 bases from V and 5 bases from J; junction bases left unmatched: 15. The CDR3 loop spans 19 amino acids. These data come from a study of OX40 agonist ivuxolimab in advanced cancers. About the study: Patients were dosed with the agonistic anti-OX40 (CD134) antibody ivuxolimab.

Assay: immunoSEQ multiplex PCR; the TCRdb copy retains only in-frame clones and omits some. The profile shows approximately 82,000 clones, 85% to 90% of them singletons. The sample consisted of CD4+ or CD8+ T cells sorted from blood, taken in a trial of the OX40 agonist ivuxolimab. The V call is TRBV19, the J call TRBJ2-2; 9 nucleotides agree with TRBD1. The clonotype comes from an adult with an advanced solid tumor such as melanoma, head and neck, liver or kidney cancer. The CDR3 reads CASSISGTGILGGTGELFF. CDR3 sequence (DNA): TGTGCCAGTAGTATATCCGGGACAGGGATTTTAGGAGGGACCGGGGAGCTGTTTTTT.